Sequencing of this TCR beta chain was carried out in a study of T cell responses to AZD1222 COVID-19 vaccine. Study as a whole: Timing groups of about 4 and about 12 weeks for second doses were pooled. Study-level findings and limits: Elevations in Spike-specific TCR breadth and depth followed administration of two AZD1222 doses. Clonal diversity may have been underestimated in mostly white British donors.

Turning to this clone: Its cognate antigen is unknown.

Measured with immunoSEQ multiplex PCR; TCRdb has only the in-frame clones, and not every one. The sample includes 90,000 to 150,000 clones, about 90% seen only once; the top ten take approximately 8.4%. This CDR3 has 13 amino acids. The V and J ends lost 8 bases and 5 bases respectively, with 15 bases between them. Germline-derived CDR1 and CDR2 are LNHDA and SQIVND (reference sequence). The J gene is TRBJ1-2, the V gene TRBV19, with D tentatively TRBD1 (5 bases). The TCR originated in an adult in good health. Specimen: peripheral blood, collected on day 0 of AZD1222 vaccination. The CDR3 spells CASLNGARYGYTF. The CDR3 DNA sequence: TGTGCCAGTTTGAATGGGGCACGGTATGGCTACACCTTC.